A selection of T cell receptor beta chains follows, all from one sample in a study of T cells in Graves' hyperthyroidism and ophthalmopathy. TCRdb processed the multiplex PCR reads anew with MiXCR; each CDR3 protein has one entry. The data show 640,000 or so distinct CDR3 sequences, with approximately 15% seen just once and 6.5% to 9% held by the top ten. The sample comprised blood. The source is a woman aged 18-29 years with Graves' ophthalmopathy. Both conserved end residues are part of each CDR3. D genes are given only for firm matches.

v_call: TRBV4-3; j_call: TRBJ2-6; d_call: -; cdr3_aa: CASSQVRGSGANVLTF
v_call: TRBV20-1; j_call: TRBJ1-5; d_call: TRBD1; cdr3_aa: CSARGGDRGQPQHF
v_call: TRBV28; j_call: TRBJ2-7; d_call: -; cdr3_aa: CASSLRERQYF
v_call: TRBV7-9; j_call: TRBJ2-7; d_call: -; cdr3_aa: CASSLTQGSYEQYF
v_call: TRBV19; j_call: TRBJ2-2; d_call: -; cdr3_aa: CASSMFTGELFF
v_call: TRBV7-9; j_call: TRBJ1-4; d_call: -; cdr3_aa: CASSLGQRVLFF
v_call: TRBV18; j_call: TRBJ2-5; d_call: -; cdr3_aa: CASSPLETQYF
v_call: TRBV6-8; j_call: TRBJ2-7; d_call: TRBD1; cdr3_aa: CASSRGIVTGEEGYEQYF
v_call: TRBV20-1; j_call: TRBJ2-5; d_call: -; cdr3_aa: CSARDVKELSRQYF
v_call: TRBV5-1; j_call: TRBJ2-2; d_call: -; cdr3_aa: CASSWSGGGTGELFF
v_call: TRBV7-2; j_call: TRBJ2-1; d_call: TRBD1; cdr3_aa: CASSLGTGDSYNEQFF
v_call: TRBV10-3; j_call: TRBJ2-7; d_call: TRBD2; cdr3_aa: CAIRATSGSIDEQYF
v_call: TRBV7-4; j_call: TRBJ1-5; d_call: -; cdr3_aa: CASSTDRFNQPQHF
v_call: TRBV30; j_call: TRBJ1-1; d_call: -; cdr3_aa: CAWTHNRDTEAFF
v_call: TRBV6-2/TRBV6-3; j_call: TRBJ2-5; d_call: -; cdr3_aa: CASSYSLRVGRPKNLETQYF
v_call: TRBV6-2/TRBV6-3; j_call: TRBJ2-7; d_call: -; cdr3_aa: CASSLYWLGRGIDEQYF
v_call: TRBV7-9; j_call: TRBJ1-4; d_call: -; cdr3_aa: CASSLTTRSDEKLFF
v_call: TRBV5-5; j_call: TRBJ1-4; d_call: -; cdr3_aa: CASSPVAIPGGNEKLFF
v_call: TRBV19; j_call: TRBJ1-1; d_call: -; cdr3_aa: CASSDAYYTEAFF
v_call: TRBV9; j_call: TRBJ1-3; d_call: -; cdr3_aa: CASSSSGGNTIYF
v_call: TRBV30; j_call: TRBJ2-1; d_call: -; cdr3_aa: CAWSVTVRGQFF
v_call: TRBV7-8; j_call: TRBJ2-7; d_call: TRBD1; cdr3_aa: CASSIDRGHLFEQYF
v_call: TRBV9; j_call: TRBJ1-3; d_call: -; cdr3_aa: CASSVEVTGNIIYF